One and the same sample provided the 10 T cell receptor beta chains below, sequenced in a study of early T cells in non-severe SARS-CoV-2 infection. One entry per CDR3 protein results from TCRdb running MiXCR on the 5' RACE reads. Of about 77,000 distinct CDR3 sequences in the sample, approximately 9.1% were seen once. Sequenced sample: whole blood. The receptors were gathered from an adult who was a healthcare worker with PCR-confirmed SARS-CoV-2 infection or an uninfected control (not recorded which).

Many counts were recorded for this clonotype. The CDR3, as DNA: TGCAGCGCGACTGAACAAGGGGAAGCGACCCAGTACTTC. Its translation is CSATEQGEATQYF. The J gene is TRBJ2-5, the V gene TRBV20-1, with D perhaps TRBD1 (5 bases). Germline V gives CDR1 DFQATT, CDR2 SNEGSKA (reference sequence). CDR3 length: 13 amino acids.

This clonotype has a handful of counts. The CDR3 region is CASSLAGYSTDTQYF. CDR3 DNA sequence: TGTGCCAGCAGTTTAGCCGGCTATAGCACAGATACGCAGTATTTT. The chain recombines TRBV12-3 or TRBV12-4 with TRBJ2-3; D is ambiguous. Between the trimmed V and J ends, which lost 0 bases and 0 bases, there was a span of 7 bases. The CDR3 spans 15 residues.

This clonotype has only a few counts. This chain uses TRBV15 with TRBJ1-1; unclear D gene. Trimming pared 0 bases from V and 10 bases from J, leaving 15 bases between. Germline-derived CDR1 and CDR2 are LNHNV and YYDKDF (reference sequence). The length of the CDR3 is 14 residues. The CDR3 here is CATSRDLTGAGAFF. Written as DNA, the CDR3 is TGTGCCACCAGCAGAGATCTAACCGGAGCGGGAGCTTTCTTT.

V usage is TRBV27 and J usage is TRBJ2-1; TRBD1 aligns across 9 bases. CDR3 length equals 14 residues. In germline, CDR1 is MNHEY, CDR2 SMNVEV (reference sequence). With 2 bases clipped from V and 4 bases from J, the junction kept 0 bases outside the gene matches. The CDR3 DNA sequence: TGTGCCAGCAGTTTAGGGACAGGGTACAATGAGCAGTTCTTC. It yields the protein CASSLGTGYNEQFF.

This clonotype was seen many times. This chain joins TRBV7-6 and TRBJ2-1; a possible D gene is TRBD1 (5 bases). This CDR3 is 15 amino acids long. Per the germline V gene, CDR1 is SGHVS and CDR2 is FNYEAQ. V gave up 5 bases and J gave up 7 bases, with 18 bases separating them. The CDR3 is CASSPRVLDLNEQFF. The CDR3 nucleotides are TGTGCCAGCAGCCCCAGGGTTCTCGATTTGAATGAGCAGTTCTTC.

The table lists this clonotype with many counts. V usage is TRBV28 and J usage is TRBJ2-1; 8 bases match TRBD2. The length of the CDR3 is 15 residues. Germline assignment: CDR1 MDHEN and CDR2 SYDVKM. With V trimmed by 7 bases and J by 8 bases, 13 bases remained unmatched. CDR3 DNA: TGTGCCAGCACCTTTGGCGGGGGGCGATCTTATGAGCAGTTCTTC. Amino acids: CASTFGGGRSYEQFF. Using reference TRBV28 and TRBJ2-1 for the parts outside the CDR3, the full variable domain is DVKVTQSSRYLVKRTGEKVFLECVQDMDHENMFWYRQDPGLGLRLIYFSYDVKMKEKGDIPEGYSVSREKKERFSLILESASTNQTSMYLCASTFGGGRSYEQFFGPGTRLTVL.

J is TRBJ2-1 and V is TRBV14, with 8 bases that match TRBD1. This CDR3 has 13 amino acids. The J segment lost 7 bases and the V segment lost 3 bases, leaving 2 bases of the junction unmatched. From germline, CDR1 is SGHDN and CDR2 FVKESK. CDR3 amino acids: CASSQHRGNEQFF. In DNA, the CDR3 is TGTGCCAGCAGCCAGCACAGGGGGAATGAGCAGTTCTTC.

The table lists this clonotype with a few counts. The rearrangement links TRBV3-1 to TRBJ2-5; D remains ambiguous. This CDR3 contains 11 residues. The ends were cut back, 8 bases at V and 5 bases at J, with 9 bases in the middle. Germline V gene data show CDR1 as LGHDT and CDR2 as YNNKEL (reference sequence). CDR3 sequence: CASGLKETQYF. CDR3 sequence (DNA): TGTGCCAGCGGCCTGAAGGAGACCCAGTACTTC.

This clonotype was seen ten or more times. The chain combines TRBV15 with TRBJ2-3; perhaps TRBD2 as D (5 bases). The V and J ends lost 0 bases and 3 bases respectively, with 10 bases between them. The CDR3 spans 15 residues. Germline assignment: CDR1 LNHNV and CDR2 YYDKDF (reference sequence). CDR3: CATSRDGLATDTQYF. The CDR3 region has the DNA TGTGCCACCAGCAGAGATGGGCTAGCAACAGATACGCAGTATTTT.

Ten or more counts support this clonotype. This sequence joins TRBV7-3 and TRBJ2-1, with 8 bases lining up with TRBD2. Germline loops: CDR1 SGHTA, CDR2 FQGTGA. The CDR3 is 16 amino acids. The junction had 8 bases not matched to a gene; V was cut back by 4 bases and J by 3 bases. The CDR3 nucleotides read TGTGCCAGCAGCTCCGGTCGGAGCGGGGGCTACAATGAGCAGTTCTTC. It specifies CASSSGRSGGYNEQFF.